The T cell receptor beta chain under discussion was sequenced for a study of monozygotic twins with inflammatory bowel disease (dated by TCRdb to between 2018 and 2020). About the investigation overall: The complete study included about 28 monozygotic twin pairs: 19 IBD-discordant Danish pairs and nine German pairs, of which four were IBD-concordant and five were IBD-discordant. Disease-associated traits were sought mainly through comparisons between IBD patients and their genetically identical healthy co-twins within discordant pairs. Each individual had, on average, about 151 000 unique TCRalpha sequences and 181 000 unique TCRbeta sequences available for analysis. The investigation overall reported the following: Distinction between different T cell subtypes could not be achieved in the analysis. No difference in repertoire similarity was observed between concordant and discordant twins, possibly owing to limited statistical power. IBD patients had lower TCRbeta repertoire diversity, measured by the inverse Simpson index, than their healthy co-twins. The results gave no support for a single strong signal or clonotype linked to IBD. IBD patients shared fewer clonotypes with other individuals than healthy twins did, most markedly in patients showing signs of disease activity. Because patients were on differing immunosuppressive treatments, the repertoires may have picked up extra background noise and inter-individual variability.

A remark on this clonotype: Its antigen is unknown.

Libraries were prepared through 5' RACE. Each TCR library was prepared from about 3.5 ug of total RNA. For each sample, cDNA synthesis with SMARTScribe reverse transcriptase was split into eight separate reactions. During cDNA synthesis, template switching introduced unique molecular identifiers that contained a 6-nucleotide sample barcode. TCRalpha and TCRbeta cDNA was amplified in two nested PCRs of about 16 and 10 cycles, and bead purification was carried out after each PCR. Before amplification, cDNA was treated with uracil DNA-glycosylase and purified using the QIAquick PCR purification kit. The second PCR was the step at which Illumina TruSeq-compatible adapters and sample-specific barcodes were added. Library quality and concentration were checked on TapeStation and Qubit, and libraries were pooled at about 4.9 ng each. Pooled libraries were sequenced on an Illumina HiSeq2500 single-index Rapid Run with 2 x 100 bp reads and custom sequencing primers. As for the original processing: PCR and sequencing errors were corrected by UMI-based consensus assembly using MiGEC version 1.2.6. MiXCR version 2.1.1 was used for V(D)J alignment, clonotype assembly and CDR3 extraction. Normalisation of gene usage, clonotype sharing and MAIT/NKT TCR abundance was achieved by analysing the top 1000, 10 000 and 20 000 clonotypes per sample. After downsampling to 27 000 UMIs, diversity was calculated as the inverse Simpson index using the vegan R package. Paired Mann-Whitney U tests were applied to discordant twin pairs, with Benjamini-Hochberg correction for multiple testing. TCRdb reprocessed the reads into one record per CDR3 protein sequence, lacking DNA. These V and J calls are TCRdb output, not the study's own analysis. For this sample, the table gives fewer than 200,000 distinct CDR3 sequences. The ten most abundant clones make up around 2.4% of the sample.

A roughly 2.6 ml peripheral blood sample was drawn into PAXgene tubes per donor and stored at -80°C. Total RNA was isolated from whole blood with the PAXgene blood miRNA kit on an automated QIAcube, without T cell sorting. Peripheral blood from monozygotic twin pairs, either concordant or discordant for inflammatory bowel disease, underwent deep TCRalpha and TCRbeta repertoire profiling that used unique molecular barcoding. Smoking habits were recorded for all twin pairs, and each individual was classified as a current, former or never smoker. From the germline V gene, CDR1 is MGHRA and CDR2 is YSYEKL. The CDR3 covers 14 residues, taking in both the cysteine and the phenylalanine. There is no recorded DNA.

The chain joins TRBV4-1 to TRBJ2-7; TCRdb's assignment of TRBD2 cannot be checked, as there is no DNA. This TCR derives from a human donor with ulcerative colitis or Crohn's disease, or a healthy co-twin of an affected twin (not recorded which). Sequences were obtained from blood. CDR3 sequence: CASSQEREGYEQYF.